This T cell receptor beta chain was sequenced in a study of blood T cell repertoires in COVID-19. In the study overall: Samples of COVID-19 (acute and convalescent) were obtained from the United States, Italy and Spain. In each case, the material was cDNA or gDNA derived from T cells, B-cell-depleted T cells, or PBMCs.

While infection was still active, Seattle patients were enrolled and then followed longitudinally. In the original workflow: Reference gene primer amplification gave nucleated cell count estimates. Assay: immunoSEQ multiplex PCR; the TCRdb copy retains only in-frame clones and omits some. V, J and clone size reflect that table, while D and trimming were determined from the DNA. The top ten clones hold approximately 2.5% of a sample with some 390,000 clones, about 90% of them seen once. Trimming took off 2 bases at V and 5 bases at J, with 9 bases between the two ends. Germline V gives CDR1 SGHTA, CDR2 FQGNSA. The CDR3 has 13 residues.

The chain joins TRBV7-2 to TRBJ1-2; TRBD1 might be the D (5 bases). This receptor was taken from an older woman with COVID-19, enrolled during active disease. The sequenced sample consisted of peripheral blood. This CDR3 is CASSLSGGYGYTF. CDR3 coding DNA: TGTGCCAGCAGCTTATCTGGGGGGTATGGCTACACCTTC. The full variable domain, its missing parts supplied by reference TRBV7-2 and TRBJ1-2, is GAGVSQSPSNKVTEKGKDVELRCDPISGHTALYWYRQSLGQGLEFLIYFQGNSAPDKSGLPSDRFSAERTGGSVSTLTIQRTQQEDSAVYLCASSLSGGYGYTFGSGTRLTVV.